The clone carrying this TCR beta chain was seen more than once but under ten times. Its antigen is still unknown. This entry is derived from a study of T cells after yellow fever vaccination. The study's findings and limits: Most clones from primary vaccination were detected again post-booster (roughly 95% CD4, 88% CD8).

The authors made TCR cDNA by 5'RACE template switching, adding a universal primer site and UMIs. TCRdb reanalysed the 5' RACE reads using MiXCR and keeps one entry per CDR3 protein. The sample holds a few hundred thousand distinct CDR3 sequences, about 4% seen once. The CDR3 is made up of 15 amino acids. After removal of 4 bases from V and 5 bases from J, the junction contained 8 bases not matched to a gene. Germline CDR1 SGHRS, CDR2 YFSETQ. V is TRBV5-1 and J is TRBJ2-7; 11 bases map to TRBD1. This receptor was taken from a man between 18 and 29 years old who received the YFV17D yellow fever vaccine. The sample in question was PBMCs, obtained 5 days after the yellow fever booster vaccination. The CDR3 DNA reads TGCGCCAGCAGCACCATCGGACAGGGGGCGCACGAGCAGTACTTC. This gives the protein CASSTIGQGAHEQYF.